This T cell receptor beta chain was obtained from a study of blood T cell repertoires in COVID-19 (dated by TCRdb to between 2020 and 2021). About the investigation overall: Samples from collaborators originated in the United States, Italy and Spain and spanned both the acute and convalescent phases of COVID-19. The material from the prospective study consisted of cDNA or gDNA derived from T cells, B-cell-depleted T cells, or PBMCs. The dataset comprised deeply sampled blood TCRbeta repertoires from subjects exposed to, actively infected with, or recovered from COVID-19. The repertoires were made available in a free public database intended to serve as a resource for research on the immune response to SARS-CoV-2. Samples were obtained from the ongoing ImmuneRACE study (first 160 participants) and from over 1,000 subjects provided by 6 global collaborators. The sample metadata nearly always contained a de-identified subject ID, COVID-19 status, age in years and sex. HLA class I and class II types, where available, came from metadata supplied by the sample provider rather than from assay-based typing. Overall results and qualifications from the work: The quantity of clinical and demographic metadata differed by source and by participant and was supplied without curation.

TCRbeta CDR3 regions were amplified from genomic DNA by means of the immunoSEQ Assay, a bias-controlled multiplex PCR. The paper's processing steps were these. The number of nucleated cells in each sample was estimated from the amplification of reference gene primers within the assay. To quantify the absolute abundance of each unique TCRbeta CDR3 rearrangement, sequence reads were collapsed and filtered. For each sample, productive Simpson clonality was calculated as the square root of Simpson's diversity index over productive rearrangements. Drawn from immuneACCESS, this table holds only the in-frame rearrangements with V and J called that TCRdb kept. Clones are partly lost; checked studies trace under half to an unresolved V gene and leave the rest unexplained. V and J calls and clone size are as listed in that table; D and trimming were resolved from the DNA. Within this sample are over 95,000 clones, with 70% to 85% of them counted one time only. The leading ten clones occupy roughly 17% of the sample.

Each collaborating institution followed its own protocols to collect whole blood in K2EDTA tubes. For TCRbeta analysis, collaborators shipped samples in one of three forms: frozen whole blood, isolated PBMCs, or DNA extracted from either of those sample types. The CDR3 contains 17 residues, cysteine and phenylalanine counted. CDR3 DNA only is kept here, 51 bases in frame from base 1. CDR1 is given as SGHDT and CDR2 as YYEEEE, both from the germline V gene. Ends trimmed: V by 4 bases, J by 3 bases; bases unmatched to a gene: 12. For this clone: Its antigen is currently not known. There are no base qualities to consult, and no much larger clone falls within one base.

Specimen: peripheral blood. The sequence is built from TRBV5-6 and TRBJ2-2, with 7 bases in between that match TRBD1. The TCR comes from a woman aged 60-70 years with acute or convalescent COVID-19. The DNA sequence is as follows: TGTGCCAGCAGCCCAGCATCCGGGACAGACTACACCGGGGAGCTGTTTTTT. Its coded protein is CASSPASGTDYTGELFF. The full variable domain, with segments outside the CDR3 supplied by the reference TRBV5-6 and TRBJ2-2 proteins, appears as DAGVTQSPTHLIKTRGQQVTLRCSPKSGHDTVSWYQQALGQGPQFIFQYYEEEERQRGNFPDRFSGHQFPNYSSELNVNALLLGDSALYLCASSPASGTDYTGELFFGEGSRLTVL.